This TCR beta chain came from a study of cytomegalovirus exposure and HLA in healthy donors (dated 2017 in TCRdb). Notes on the research overall: An earlier analysis of roughly 610 of the donors reported approximately 260 Gb of sequence data and 95 million to 130 million unique TCR beta sequences obtained from some 200 million T cells. About 310 gigabases of sequencing data and tens of millions of unique TCR sequences were included in an early release covering roughly 600 HLA-typed donors. The genetic ancestry cluster associated with self-reported Caucasian donors included around 76% of the roughly 400 genotyped donors. The aim of the study was to test whether cataloging public T cell receptors could identify signatures of past pathogen exposure. The study used immunosequencing to profile the T cell repertoires of approximately 650 subjects and linked those repertoires to cytomegalovirus serostatus. Besides the first cohort of around 670 subjects, a separate validation cohort made up of 90 to 150 different subjects was used. The study combined high-throughput TCR immunosequencing, statistical association of individual TCRs with disease status, and machine learning to predict cytomegalovirus infection status. To study patterns of TCR occurrence, a later analysis re-analyzed previously published TCR beta repertoires from around 700 donors and added high-resolution HLA genotyping. The later analysis used no new phenotypic data to find candidate immune exposures, relying instead on TCR beta sequences and their occurrence across donors. An earlier analysis of roughly 580 of the donors used high-throughput TCR beta sequencing to judge whether each TCR beta V gene segment behaved as functional or pseudogenic. Donor age, sex, ethnicity and CMV serostatus were compiled together with the repertoire data. Genome-wide SNP genotypes for about 60% of the roughly 670 donors were used in a later genetic analysis, which treated that subset as a discovery cohort. Every repertoire in the discovery cohort had been generated on one and the same sequencing platform. Class I and class II HLA loci were covered by the typing at four-digit resolution. The number of typed donors differed by locus: roughly 629-640 for A, B, C, DRB1 and DQB1; approximately 520 for DQA1; 600 to 610 for DPA1; and 400 to 480 for DPB1. Roughly 5 DR-DQ haplotypes were treated as single units for association and clustering because of strong linkage in the cohort. On average, about 200,000 unique TCR beta nucleotide sequences were sequenced per donor among some 430 genotyped donors of the cohort, with about 17% of those sequences being non-productive. The research as a whole found: A further reported finding was that TCR beta sequences accurately predicted the HLA-A and HLA-B alleles for most subjects in the first cohort. A later analysis found that HLA-associated TCR beta chains were more clonally expanded and had lower generation probabilities than equally common non-associated chains. HLA typing was unavailable for some donors at each locus, so association tests used only the typed subset. Some IMGT-functional V segments, including TRBV6-2 and TRBV6-3, could not be distinguished by the 87-base-pair reads and were therefore excluded. When HLA alleles, especially DR and DQ, strongly co-occurred, attributing TCR associations to individual alleles was difficult. An earlier analysis of around 500 of the donors showed that most TCR beta V segments appeared in productive rearrangements either about 87% or about 30% of the time, which broadly matched IMGT annotations. According to a later genetic analysis, donors in an Asian-associated ancestry cluster had fewer N-insertions in productive TCRs than the approximately 700-donor mean. Specific HLA alleles were associated with 15,000 to 20,000 TCR beta sequences at a false discovery rate of 0.05 in a later analysis. Presence/absence analyses assumed roughly uniform sequencing depth across donors, an assumption that may not hold. Most TCR sequences were seen in very few donors, while some public TCRs were found in many individuals. Correlated functional status among segregating V segments might be attributable to linkage disequilibrium, but an unknown experimental factor could not be ruled out. In this cohort, only TCR beta chains were sequenced, and detectable features were limited by the absence of alpha or paired-chain data. In a later analysis, TCR association rates were found to vary across HLA loci, with the most associated TCRs seen for DRB1 alleles and the fewest for HLA-C alleles. Cytomegalovirus status was reported to be diagnosed by the classifier with high specificity and sensitivity in both the original and validation cohorts. A later genetic analysis associated a missense DCLRE1C variant with V-gene and J-gene trimming of TCR beta chains, and an independent cohort replicated the association. The authors suggested that the approach could potentially be extended to other disease states and immunological phenotypes. In vitro tests confirmed that three of the cytomegalovirus-associated TCR beta chains recognize cytomegalovirus antigens. Most CMV-associated TCR beta chains appeared to be HLA-restricted in a later analysis, and the HLA associations seemed to be driven largely by CMV exposure. In a later analysis, several top co-occurrence clusters were reported to appear linked to parvovirus B19, influenza, CMV and Epstein-Barr virus. Immune exposure information for the cohort was limited to CMV serostatus. A cluster of highly shared sequence variants was judged likely to represent a technical artifact of the sequencing pipeline. A total of some 180 TCR beta chains were listed by the study as associated with cytomegalovirus. Because counts were too low, roughly 17 rarely observed V segments, including chromosome 9 orphons, were left out of the earlier analysis of 587 of the donors.

Preparation of the library involved the immunoSEQ multiplex PCR assay. The multiplex PCR relied on a mix of 60 forward primers for TCR Vbeta segments and 13 reverse primers for TCR Jbeta segments. The CDR3 region of rearranged TCR beta genes was amplified from genomic DNA by a multiplex PCR assay. The Illumina HiSeq System was used to sequence the amplified TCR beta libraries as 87-base-pair reads. Turning to the authors' computational methods: Across the 600 to 700 repertoires, a later analysis counted 80 million or so unique TCR beta chains, roughly 11 million of which were shared by at least two donors. Raw reads were error-corrected and collapsed into unique sequences by a nearest-neighbor algorithm in which closely related sequences were merged to remove PCR and sequencing errors. Alignment of CDR3 sequences to IMGT reference sequences was used to assign V, D and J gene segments. Each retained sequence needed at least a six-nucleotide match to both a V gene segment and a J gene segment. Rearrangements were classified as productive when the CDR3 lacked stop codons and remained in frame with V and J, and all other rearrangements were classified as non-productive. CDR3 was defined by IMGT convention, running from the second conserved V-encoded cysteine to the conserved J-encoded phenylalanine. The earlier analysis of a few hundred of the donors excluded sequences that lacked an unambiguous match to a single V gene segment. An earlier analysis of 500 to 600 of the donors classified V segments as functional when productive rearrangements were above 56.7% and as segregating when the standard deviation between donors was above 5%. To diagnose cytomegalovirus status from the catalog of TCR beta chain sequences, a statistical classification framework was built. In a later analysis, V and J genes were assigned by comparing TCR nucleotide sequences against IMGT/GENE-DB human TR gene sequences. In a later analysis, CDR3 sequences and most-parsimonious VDJ recombination scenarios were assigned using the TCRdist pipeline. In a later analysis, every TCR beta chain was defined by the combination of its CDR3 amino acid sequence and its V-gene family, and reads without a unique V-gene family were dropped. To address suspected cross-contamination and a sequencing artifact, a later analysis removed 550 to 750 highly shared, low-generation-probability nucleotide sequences. For each public chain, a later analysis derived a clonal expansion index from normalized ranks of inferred template counts within each repertoire. Generation probabilities in a later analysis came from a VDJ recombination model fitted to out-of-frame rearrangements, and those results were checked against IGoR. In a later analysis, TCR-TCR, TCR-HLA and TCR-CMV co-occurrence was scored with hypergeometric tests, and a repertoire-size bias correction was applied to TCR pairs. False discovery rates were estimated in a later analysis by permuting HLA or CMV assignments 20 times. A later analysis grouped co-occurring TCRs with DBSCAN, adding TCRdist sequence similarity when clustering within HLA-allele-positive subsets. Repertoires with fewer than 30,000 or more than 120,000 public chains, plus five repertoires with anomalous nucleotide sharing, were excluded from co-occurrence clustering. As stored in TCRdb, this immuneACCESS dataset retains in-frame rearrangements with V and J assigned. A fraction of the clones does not appear; measured against another copy, unresolved V genes explain less than half of the discrepancy, and the remainder lacks a known reason. Clonal size and the V and J genes are those of that table, whereas D and trimming came from the DNA. Here the sample has 30,000 to 45,000 clones; 80% to 90% occur a single time. The biggest ten clones account for roughly 10% of the sample.

The cohort comprised some 680 healthy bone marrow donors. All cohort members were sampled while nominally healthy, although unrecorded immune exposures were likely present. The donor was CMV seropositive and was included in the group of around 300 seropositive cohort members. Each donor provided a peripheral blood sample, and peripheral blood mononuclear cells were used for TCR beta sequencing. Genomic DNA was extracted from the blood cell samples with the Qiagen DNeasy Blood Extraction Kit. A remark on this clone: The antigen this receptor binds is unknown. Qualities for individual bases were not recorded, and no much larger clone is one base off.

At the junction V is shortened by 5 bases and J by 6 bases, with 17 bases in between. Its CDR3 holds 15 amino acids, cysteine through phenylalanine. The read is trimmed to its CDR3 DNA, 45 bases read in frame from base 1. The CDR1 and CDR2 encoded by the germline V gene (reference sequence) are MNHEY and SMNVEV. The source of this sequence is a woman in her 40s in good health and CMV-seropositive. Material for sequencing was PBMCs. The sequence is built from TRBV27 and TRBJ1-5; the D segment could be TRBD1, given 6 matching bases. The nucleotide sequence reads as follows: TGTGCCAGCAGTCGGGACACTGGGATGGCTCAGCCCCAGCATTTT. Translated, it reads CASSRDTGMAQPQHF.